A selection of T cell receptor beta chains follows, all from one sample in a study of blood T cell repertoires in COVID-19. The assay was immunoSEQ multiplex PCR, and TCRdb's table has in-frame clones only and misses some. The repertoire includes roughly 180,000 clones, under 85% of them detected once, and 15% to 20% sits in the top ten. Sequencing was carried out using peripheral blood. These receptors came from a man aged 60 to 69 with active or convalescent COVID-19. Both conserved end residues are trimmed from each CDR3. Each record gives: V gene, CDR3 protein.

V: TRBV3-1/TRBV3-2; CDR3: ASSQKAPGGETQY
V: TRBV11-2; CDR3: ASSLGSLGGDEQY
V: TRBV10-3; CDR3: ATTGGISNQPQH
V: TRBV9; CDR3: ASSVVSGHTDTQY
V: TRBV5-4; CDR3: ASSSRISLDQETQY
V: TRBV6-5; CDR3: ASSSGQGNTGELF
V: TRBV30; CDR3: AWTAGSNQPQH
V: TRBV7-9; CDR3: ASSLDLAGGPQY
V: TRBV29-1; CDR3: SVLEGAKNQPQH
V: TRBV7-2; CDR3: ASSRPTSGRRSSYNEQF
V: TRBV21-1; CDR3: ASSQGTGHNSNQPQH
V: TRBV2; CDR3: ASRKGQGEGDTQY
V: TRBV5-1; CDR3: ASSLNGRGTDTQY
V: TRBV7-2; CDR3: ASSYDRALTGELF
V: TRBV5-5; CDR3: ASSLSAASGANVLT